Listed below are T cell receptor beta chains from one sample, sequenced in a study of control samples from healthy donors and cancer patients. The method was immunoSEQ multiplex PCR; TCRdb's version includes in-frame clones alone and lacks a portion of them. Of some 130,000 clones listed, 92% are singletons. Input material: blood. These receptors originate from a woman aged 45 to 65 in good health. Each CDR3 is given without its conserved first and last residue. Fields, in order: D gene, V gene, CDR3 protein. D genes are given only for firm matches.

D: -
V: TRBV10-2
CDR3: ASSEMGTVITEAF

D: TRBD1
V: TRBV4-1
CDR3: ASSQDPTGAPYGYT

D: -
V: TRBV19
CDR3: ASRPSGLSSYEQY

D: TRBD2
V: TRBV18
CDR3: ASSHPTSGAYEQY

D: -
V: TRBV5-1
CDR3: ASSSYQRTAANTEAF

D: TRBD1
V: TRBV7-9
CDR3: ASSATGTGGEKLF

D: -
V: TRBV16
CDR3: ASSQRGFRGNTIY

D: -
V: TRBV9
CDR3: ASSPSESAPAQY

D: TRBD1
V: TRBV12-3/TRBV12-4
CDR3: ATDRGSGTEAF

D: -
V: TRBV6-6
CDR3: ASSRTDGVIALKLGNTIY

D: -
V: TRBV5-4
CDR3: ASSPDQRGSYT

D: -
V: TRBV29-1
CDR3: SVEDLLRNTEAF

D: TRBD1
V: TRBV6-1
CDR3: ASSDPGQGGGYT

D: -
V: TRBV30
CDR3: AWSVEGYEQY

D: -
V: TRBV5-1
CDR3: ASSAGGQRENEQY

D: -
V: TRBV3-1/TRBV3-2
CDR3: ASSPAGGNQPQH

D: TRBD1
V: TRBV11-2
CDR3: ASSLVLAGGGYEQY

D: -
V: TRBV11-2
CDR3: ASSLVGERDEQY

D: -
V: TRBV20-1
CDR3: SASDQGYTEAF

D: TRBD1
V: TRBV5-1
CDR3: ASSGQGARSDTQY

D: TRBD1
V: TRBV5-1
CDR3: ASSLGTGGPQF

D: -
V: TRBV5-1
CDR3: ASSPSPGDNQPQH

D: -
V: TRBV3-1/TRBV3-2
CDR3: ASSASGTYGYT

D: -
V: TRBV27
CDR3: ASSSLPLTEAF

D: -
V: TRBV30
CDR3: AWSVFTGYEQY

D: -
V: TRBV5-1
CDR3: ASSLFPGPNYGYT

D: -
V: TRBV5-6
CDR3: ASSFGPSPGTTQH

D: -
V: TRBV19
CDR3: ASKPGPTSYEQY

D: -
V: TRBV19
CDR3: ASSISQDQPQH

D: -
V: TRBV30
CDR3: AWSVLGGSSGNTIY

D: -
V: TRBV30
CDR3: AWSVQGNWKDTNEKLF

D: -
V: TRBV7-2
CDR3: ASRMTSRGETQY

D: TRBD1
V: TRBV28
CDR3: ASSPIGQGDHEQY

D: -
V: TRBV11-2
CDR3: ASSLSQGGGNTIY

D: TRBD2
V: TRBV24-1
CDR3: ATSDSGGHTGELF

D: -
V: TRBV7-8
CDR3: ASSNTGRTGFLH

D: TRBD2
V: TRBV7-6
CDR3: ASSLEASGGILNTGELF

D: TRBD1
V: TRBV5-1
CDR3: ASSLEESGQGLPHSGANVLT

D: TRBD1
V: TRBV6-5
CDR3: ASSSSTGTVYGYT

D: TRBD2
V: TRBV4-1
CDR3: ASSQPVAGGPGDTQY

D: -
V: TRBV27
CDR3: ASSLFGILSNQPQH

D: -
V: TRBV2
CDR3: ASSEAFETQY

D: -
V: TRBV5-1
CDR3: ASSPGGGSTDTQY

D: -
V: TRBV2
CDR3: ASSEGQSAGELF

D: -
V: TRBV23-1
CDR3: ASSQSPGLAANTGELF

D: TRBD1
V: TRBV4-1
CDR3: ASSQLGQGKEDYNEQF

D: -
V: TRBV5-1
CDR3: ASSPWARVGGDTEAF

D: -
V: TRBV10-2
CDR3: ASSSGTPVTAF